The 20 T cell receptor beta chains reported below all come from one sample, sequenced in a study of STAT3 mutations in large granular lymphocyte leukemia. The study, taken as a whole, reports: Every T-cell large granular lymphocyte leukemia patient had at least one immunodominant TCR beta clonotype.

These receptors lack a known antigen. TCRdb's copy holds only in-frame clones and misses some; the assay was immunoSEQ multiplex PCR. The sample carries approximately 27,000 clones, roughly 80% recorded once. The sample taken for sequencing was peripheral blood mononuclear cells. The receptors originated from a woman between 50 and 59 years old with T-cell large granular lymphocyte leukemia. Some clones in this sample may be carry-over from other donors' samples.

The chain employs TRBV4-1 and TRBJ1-2; D is ambiguous. The length of the CDR3 is 16 residues. Germline loops: CDR1 MGHRA, CDR2 YSYEKL. Deletions cut 1 base from V and 5 bases from J, with 17 bases between. CDR3 residues: CASSQVAPSLGYGYTF. CDR3 DNA sequence: TGCGCCAGCAGCCAAGTGGCCCCGTCATTGGGGTATGGCTACACCTTC.

This clone was counted only a few times. The chain employs TRBV30 and TRBJ1-2; D not resolved. Deletions cut 4 bases from V and 3 bases from J, with 9 bases between. The CDR3 runs 12 residues. The V gene's germline CDR1 is GTSNPN and CDR2 SVGIG (reference sequence). The CDR3 reads CAWTVLDYGYTF. In DNA, the CDR3 is TGTGCCTGGACAGTGCTTGACTATGGCTACACCTTC. Full variable domain (outside the CDR3, taken from reference TRBV30 and TRBJ1-2): SQTIHQWPATLVQPVGSPLSLECTVEGTSNPNLYWYRQAAGRGLQLLFYSVGIGQISSEVPQNLSASRPQDRQFILSSKKLLLSDSGFYLCAWTVLDYGYTFGSGTRLTVV.

In DNA, the CDR3 is TGTGCCAGCAGCCGACGGAACGAGCAGTACTTC. Amino acids: CASSRRNEQYF. The V call is TRBV6-5, the J call TRBJ2-7, with D hard to call. The CDR3 covers 11 residues. Trimming left V 6 bases short and J 5 bases short, with 8 bases between. Germline V gene data show CDR1 as MNHEY and CDR2 as SVGAGI.

The chain is built from TRBV25-1 and TRBJ1-1; D unclear. Trimming took 6 bases from V and 4 from J, leaving 15 bases between them. Germline lookup yields CDR1 MGHDK and CDR2 SYGVNS. The CDR3 extends over 14 amino acids. CDR3 residues: CASSGGGGLTEAFF. The CDR3 nucleotides are TGTGCCAGCAGCGGCGGCGGAGGACTCACTGAAGCTTTCTTT.

This clone showed up just a few times. The chain links TRBV30 to TRBJ1-3; a weak D match, TRBD1 (5 bases). The CDR3 runs to 16 residues. Germline V CDR1 and CDR2: GTSNPN, SVGIG (reference sequence). V dropped 1 base and J dropped 0 bases, with 13 bases sitting between them. Here the CDR3 reads CAWSGKGPYSGNTIYF. The CDR3 DNA follows: TGTGCCTGGAGTGGGAAGGGGCCTTACTCTGGAAACACCATATATTTT. Supplemented by reference TRBV30 and TRBJ1-3, the full variable domain reads SQTIHQWPATLVQPVGSPLSLECTVEGTSNPNLYWYRQAAGRGLQLLFYSVGIGQISSEVPQNLSASRPQDRQFILSSKKLLLSDSGFYLCAWSGKGPYSGNTIYFGEGSWLTVV.

This clone is medium-sized within its sample. In DNA form, the CDR3 reads TGCAGCGTTAGGGGACTAAATACGCAGTATTTT. Amino acid sequence: CSVRGLNTQYF. J is TRBJ2-3 and V is TRBV29-1; 7 bases agree with TRBD2. The CDR3 sequence is 11 residues long. The junction had 3 bases not matched to a gene; V was cut back by 5 bases and J by 7 bases. Germline values: CDR1 SQVTM, CDR2 ANQGSEA.

The J gene is TRBJ1-2, the V gene TRBV5-1, with D maybe TRBD1 (5 bases). The germline V gene encodes CDR1 SGHRS and CDR2 YFSETQ. CDR3 length equals 17 residues. Deletions cut 4 bases from V and 3 bases from J, with 22 bases between. The CDR3 is CASSPEGGAGFDYGYTF. The CDR3 DNA sequence: TGCGCCAGCAGCCCTGAGGGCGGGGCCGGGTTCGACTATGGCTACACCTTC.

CDR3 protein: CASSPGTGYEQYF. In DNA, the CDR3 is TGTGCCAGCTCACCAGGGACAGGGTACGAGCAGTACTTC. The chain uses TRBV18 and TRBJ2-7; 9 bases are a match to TRBD1. CDR1 and CDR2 (germline): KGHSH, LQKENI. The CDR3 consists of 13 residues. Germline trimming cut 2 bases from V and 4 bases from J; bases unmatched to any gene: 0. The variable domain in full, with the rest retrieved from reference TRBV18 and TRBJ2-7, is NAGVMQNPRHLVRRRGQEARLRCSPMKGHSHVYWYRQLPEEGLKFMVYLQKENIIDESGMPKERFSAEFPKEGPSILRIQQVVRGDSAAYFCASSPGTGYEQYFGPGTRLTVT.

The chain carries TRBV11-2 and TRBJ2-7, with D perhaps TRBD1 (5 bases). V lost 1 base, J lost 3 bases, and 10 bases lay in between. Germline CDR1 is SGHAT and CDR2 is FQNNGV. This CDR3 spans 14 amino acids. The CDR3 DNA reads as TGTGCCAGCAGCTTAGTGGACACCAACTACGAGCAGTACTTC. This gives the protein CASSLVDTNYEQYF.

The rearrangement links TRBV18 to TRBJ2-1; 7 bases align to TRBD2. Germline V gene data show CDR1 as KGHSH and CDR2 as LQKENI. The J segment lost 4 bases and the V segment lost 3 bases, leaving 6 bases of the junction unmatched. The CDR3 runs to 15 residues. CDR3 sequence: CASSPERGTYNEQFF. CDR3 coding DNA: TGTGCCAGCTCACCCGAGCGGGGAACTTACAATGAGCAGTTCTTC.

This chain links TRBV19 with TRBJ2-7; either TRBD1 or TRBD2 may fit D (5 bases each). The CDR3 is 12 amino acids. The V and J ends lost 9 bases and 1 base respectively, with 10 bases between them. Germline CDR1 is LNHDA and CDR2 is SQIVND (reference sequence). The CDR3 here is CASEGRSYEQYF. The CDR3 DNA is TGTGCCAGCGAGGGGAGATCCTACGAGCAGTACTTC.

V and J are TRBV28 and TRBJ1-1; D gene ambiguous. Germline V gene data show CDR1 as MDHEN and CDR2 as SYDVKM. The CDR3 extends over 14 amino acids. V lost 5 bases and J lost 3, with 13 bases in between. The CDR3 protein is CASSLGRRDTEAFF. In nucleotides, the CDR3 is TGTGCCAGCAGTCTCGGCCGTAGGGACACTGAAGCTTTCTTT.

V gene TRBV5-1 combines with J gene TRBJ2-1; TRBD1 matches at 7 bases. Germline CDR1 SGHRS, CDR2 YFSETQ. The CDR3 is made up of 14 amino acids. The V gene end was trimmed by 7 bases and the J gene end by 5 bases; junction bases not matched to a gene: 9. CDR3 sequence: CASSGTALNNEQFF. The CDR3 region has the DNA TGCGCCAGCTCCGGGACAGCCCTCAACAATGAGCAGTTCTTC.

The V and J genes are TRBV7-9 and TRBJ1-3; D is perhaps TRBD1 (6 bases). The CDR3 covers 12 residues. Germline V gene data show CDR1 as SEHNR and CDR2 as FQNEAQ (reference sequence). V gave up 5 bases and J gave up 8 bases, with 10 bases separating them. In DNA form, the CDR3 reads TGTGCCAGCAGCCCTTCAGGGGACACCATATATTTT. It encodes CASSPSGDTIYF.

The chain is built from TRBV30 and TRBJ2-2, with 11 bases lining up with TRBD2. Unmatched junction bases numbered 5, after V lost 3 bases and J lost 2 bases. The CDR3 has 16 residues. Germline V gives CDR1 GTSNPN, CDR2 SVGIG (reference sequence). Here the CDR3 reads CAWRVSGRVNTGELFF. The DNA for the CDR3 is TGTGCCTGGAGGGTTAGCGGGAGGGTAAACACCGGGGAGCTGTTTTTT.

The chain couples TRBV28 to TRBJ2-5; 11 nucleotides agree with TRBD1. V was pared by 4 bases and J by 5 bases, with 6 bases of the junction left unmatched. This CDR3 has 15 residues. Germline lookup yields CDR1 MDHEN and CDR2 SYDVKM. Here the CDR3 reads CASSSPGQGVETQYF. CDR3 DNA sequence: TGTGCCAGCAGTTCCCCGGGACAGGGGGTGGAGACCCAGTACTTC.

The chain couples TRBV18 to TRBJ2-3; 7 bases fit TRBD2. Germline values: CDR1 KGHSH, CDR2 LQKENI. The CDR3 has 16 residues. V trimming: 6 bases; J trimming: 3 bases; junction bases outside the gene matches: 12. The CDR3 coding sequence is TGTGCCAGCTCGTACCTCCGGGAGGCGGGTACAGATACGCAGTATTTT. This sequence encodes CASSYLREAGTDTQYF.

The V call is TRBV15, the J call TRBJ2-5; D may be TRBD2 (7 bases). The germline V and J ends were trimmed by 8 bases and 5 bases, with 18 bases remaining between them. The CDR3 runs 14 residues. Germline assignment: CDR1 LNHNV and CDR2 YYDKDF (reference sequence). CDR3 coding DNA: TGTGCCACCCGCGGGGGCGGGAGAGGGGAGACCCAGTACTTC. Amino acids: CATRGGGRGETQYF.

The V call is TRBV7-9, the J call TRBJ2-6; 7 bases are a match to TRBD1. The V and J ends lost 5 bases and 2 bases, in that order; junction bases with no gene match: 6. Germline V gene sequence: CDR1 SEHNR, CDR2 FQNEAQ (reference sequence). The CDR3 is made up of 16 amino acids. The CDR3 DNA reads as TGTGCCAGCAGCCCACAGGGGATGGCTGGGGCCAACGTCCTGACTTTC. As protein: CASSPQGMAGANVLTF. The full variable domain, completed using reference TRBV7-9 and TRBJ2-6, is DTGVSQNPRHKITKRGQNVTFRCDPISEHNRLYWYRQTLGQGPEFLTYFQNEAQLEKSRLLSDRFSAERPKGSFSTLEIQRTEQGDSAMYLCASSPQGMAGANVLTFGAGSRLTVL.

The chain joins TRBV5-6 to TRBJ1-4; TRBD1 might be the D (5 bases). V lost 1 base and J 7 bases, leaving 8 bases between the germline ends. Germline values: CDR1 SGHDT, CDR2 YYEEEE. The CDR3 contains 13 residues. CDR3 in amino acids: CASSLPGTEKLFF. The CDR3 nucleotides read TGTGCCAGCAGCTTGCCAGGGACTGAAAAACTGTTTTTT.